The 31 T cell receptor beta chains listed next were all sequenced from one sample in a study of blood T cell repertoires in COVID-19. Assay: immunoSEQ multiplex PCR; the TCRdb copy retains only in-frame clones and omits some. Here the sample spans hundreds of thousands of clones, about 91% being singletons. Sequencing was done on a sample of PBMCs or T cells enriched from blood (not recorded which). All receptors come from a woman aged 45-59 years with acute COVID-19.

V gene TRBV29-1 combines with J gene TRBJ1-4; 8 bases map to TRBD1. Germline V CDR1 and CDR2: SQVTM, ANQGSEA. The CDR3 has 13 residues. V lost 5 bases to trimming and J lost 7 bases; unmatched junction nucleotides: 6. CDR3 in DNA: TGCAGCGTTTCCAGGGGGCTAGGTGAAAAACTGTTTTTT. It is translated as CSVSRGLGEKLFF.

This chain connects TRBV7-3 to TRBJ2-2; D is possibly TRBD2 (6 bases). Trimming pared 4 bases from V and 1 base from J, leaving 10 bases between. The CDR3 has 15 amino acids. CDR1 and CDR2 (germline): SGHTA, FQGTGA. Written as DNA, the CDR3 is TGTGCCAGCAGCTCGGGACTGATGAACACCGGGGAGCTGTTTTTT. It specifies CASSSGLMNTGELFF.

J is TRBJ2-3 and V is TRBV27, with D tentatively TRBD1 (6 bases). V was pared by 4 bases and J by 8 bases, with 13 bases between. The CDR3 is 13 amino acids. Germline CDR1 MNHEY, CDR2 SMNVEV (reference sequence). CDR3 nucleotides: TGTGCCAGCAGTTCACAGGGTAGGGGTACGCAGTATTTT. This sequence encodes CASSSQGRGTQYF.

V and J are TRBV12-3 or TRBV12-4 and TRBJ2-5, with 7 bases aligning to TRBD1. With 2 bases clipped from V and 4 bases from J, the junction kept 1 base outside the gene matches. The CDR3 has 13 amino acids. CDR3 sequence: CASSLRQGETQYF. The CDR3 coding sequence is TGTGCCAGCAGTTTACGACAGGGAGAGACCCAGTACTTC.

A word on this clone: Distinct nucleotide sequences in the sample also encode this CDR3. This chain connects TRBV7-3 to TRBJ2-1; TRBD1 is a possible D gene (6 bases). V lost 5 bases and J lost 0, with 11 bases in between. The germline gives CDR1 SGHTA, CDR2 FQGTGA. The CDR3 runs 15 residues. The CDR3, as DNA: TGTGCCAGCAGCCCAACAGGGAACTCCTACAATGAGCAGTTCTTC. This sequence encodes CASSPTGNSYNEQFF.

This clone was recorded only once. The chain recombines TRBV2 with TRBJ2-2, with D perhaps matching TRBD2 (5 bases). CDR3 size: 15 residues. Germline V lookup: CDR1 SNHLY, CDR2 FYNNEI. The ends were cut back, 5 bases at V and 5 bases at J, with 15 bases in the middle. This CDR3 is CASSSTGRVTGELFF. CDR3 in DNA: TGTGCCAGCAGTTCAACGGGAAGGGTAACCGGGGAGCTGTTTTTT.

This clone has just a few counts. V is TRBV7-9 and J is TRBJ2-5; D is unclear. Germline CDR1 and CDR2: SEHNR and FQNEAQ (reference sequence). The CDR3 totals 12 residues. The V end lost 1 base, the J end lost 5 bases, and 5 bases lay between the germline ends. This CDR3 is CASSLVLETQYF. CDR3 in DNA: TGTGCCAGCAGCTTAGTCTTGGAGACCCAGTACTTC.

Concerning this clone: Other DNA sequences within the sample encode an identical CDR3. The chain combines TRBV27 with TRBJ2-7; the D is unclear. V shed 3 bases and J shed 4 bases, with 4 bases lying between them. Germline V gives CDR1 MNHEY, CDR2 SMNVEV (reference sequence). The CDR3 runs 11 residues. The CDR3 DNA reads as TGTGCCAGCAGTTTCGGGTACGAGCAGTACTTC. Encoded protein: CASSFGYEQYF.

J is TRBJ2-7 and V is TRBV27, with 9 positions matching TRBD1. Germline-derived CDR1 and CDR2 are MNHEY and SMNVEV (reference sequence). V was pared by 2 bases and J by 7 bases, with 9 bases of the junction left unmatched. There are 15 residues in the CDR3. For the CDR3, the DNA is TGTGCCAGCAGTTTACAAACAGGGGGCTGGGGGGAGCAGTACTTC. It codes for CASSLQTGGWGEQYF.

V and J are TRBV2 and TRBJ1-4; 7 bases line up with TRBD1. CDR1 is SNHLY and CDR2 is FYNNEI in the germline V gene. This CDR3 has 16 amino acids. J gave up 5 bases and V 4 bases, and 10 bases lay outside the gene matches. CDR3 in amino acids: CASSVRPGQKNEKLFF. DNA for the CDR3: TGTGCCAGCAGTGTCCGACCGGGACAGAAGAATGAAAAACTGTTTTTT.

The V and J genes are TRBV19 and TRBJ2-5; 9 positions agree with TRBD1. The junction had 0 bases not matched to a gene; V was cut back by 5 bases and J by 2 bases. Germline V gives CDR1 LNHDA, CDR2 SQIVND (reference sequence). The CDR3 sequence is 13 residues long. The CDR3 bases are TGTGCCAGTAGTGGACAGGGGCAAGAGACCCAGTACTTC. Its protein product is CASSGQGQETQYF. Full variable domain (outside the CDR3, taken from reference TRBV19 and TRBJ2-5): DGGITQSPKYLFRKEGQNVTLSCEQNLNHDAMYWYRQDPGQGLRLIYYSQIVNDFQKGDIAEGYSVSREKKESFPLTVTSAQKNPTAFYLCASSGQGQETQYFGPGTRLLVL.

The chain employs TRBV4-1 and TRBJ1-2; possibly TRBD1 for D (5 bases). V dropped 4 bases and J dropped 4 bases, with 16 bases sitting between them. This CDR3 contains 15 residues. Germline CDR1 is MGHRA and CDR2 is YSYEKL. The CDR3 region has the DNA TGCGCCAGCAGCCCAGTTGGGGGGACTGGCTATGGCTACACCTTC. It codes for CASSPVGGTGYGYTF.

The gene calls are TRBV3-1 (or the pseudogene TRBV3-2) and TRBJ2-1; D unresolved. Germline V gene data show CDR1 as LGHDT and CDR2 as YNNKEL (reference sequence). Trimming cost V 4 bases and J 7 bases, with 17 bases left between them. The CDR3 covers 15 residues. For the CDR3, the DNA is TGTGCCAGCAGCCGGAGTTTCCCCGATACGAATGAGCAGTTCTTC. This translates into CASSRSFPDTNEQFF.

This clone was observed a few times. The chain has TRBV30 and TRBJ2-7; TRBD1 matches at 11 bases. V lost 6 bases and J lost 1; bases outside the gene matches: 8. From germline, CDR1 is GTSNPN and CDR2 SVGIG (reference sequence). There are 15 residues in the CDR3. The DNA of the CDR3 is TGTGCCTGCCACCTGAGGGACAGGGGGTCCTACGAGCAGTACTTC. This translates into CACHLRDRGSYEQYF.

V gene TRBV7-2 combines with J gene TRBJ1-5; 8 nucleotides line up with TRBD1. Losses at the gene ends were 5 bases for V and 7 bases for J; bases not matched to a gene: 7. Germline assignment: CDR1 SGHTA and CDR2 FQGNSA. The CDR3 totals 14 residues. The CDR3 nucleotides are TGTGCCAGCAGCCCGGGACAGGCTTTCCAGCCCCAGCATTTT. Residues: CASSPGQAFQPQHF.

Comment on this clone: Other DNA sequences in the same sample also yield this CDR3. This chain links TRBV11-3 with TRBJ2-3, with D perhaps matching TRBD2 (5 bases). Trimming removed 5 bases at V and 0 bases at J, with 9 bases between. Germline CDR1 reads SGHNT; CDR2 reads YENEEA. CDR3 length: 14 amino acids. The CDR3 protein is CASSPSGSTDTQYF. The DNA for the CDR3 is TGTGCCAGCAGCCCGAGCGGTAGCACAGATACGCAGTATTTT.

This chain links TRBV7-3 with TRBJ2-1; 9 positions match TRBD2. Germline CDR1 is SGHTA and CDR2 is FQGTGA. The length of the CDR3 is 16 residues. The J segment lost 3 bases and the V segment lost 1 base, leaving 4 bases of the junction unmatched. CDR3 sequence (DNA): TGTGCCAGCAGCTTAAGGGAAGCGGGAGGCTACAATGAGCAGTTCTTC. Translating gives CASSLREAGGYNEQFF.

This chain joins TRBV27 and TRBJ2-1; TRBD2 agrees at 11 bases. V was pared by 10 bases and J by 5 bases, with 16 bases of the junction left unmatched. From germline, CDR1 is MNHEY and CDR2 SMNVEV (reference sequence). The CDR3 spans 17 residues. For the CDR3, the DNA is TGTGCCACCAGGAGGAGAACCGGGACTAGCGGTGACAATGAGCAGTTCTTC. Translated: CATRRRTGTSGDNEQFF.

The rearrangement uses TRBV3-1 (or the pseudogene TRBV3-2) and TRBJ2-1; D perhaps matches TRBD2 (6 bases). The germline V gene encodes CDR1 LGHDT and CDR2 YNNKEL (reference sequence). CDR3 length equals 15 residues. V shed 1 base and J shed 7 bases, with 14 bases lying between them. The CDR3 nucleotides are TGTGCCAGCAGCCAAGGGCGGGGACCGGGGAATGAGCAGTTCTTC. Residues: CASSQGRGPGNEQFF.

The gene calls are TRBV27 and TRBJ1-4, with D perhaps matching TRBD1 (5 bases). Trimming pared 4 bases from V and 7 bases from J, leaving 16 bases between. CDR3 length: 15 residues. Germline V lookup: CDR1 MNHEY, CDR2 SMNVEV (reference sequence). The CDR3 sequence: CASSSREELIEKLFF. The CDR3 region has the DNA TGTGCCAGCAGTTCCAGGGAAGAGTTGATTGAAAAACTGTTTTTT.

This sequence joins TRBV18 and TRBJ2-7, with TRBD2 as a possible D gene (6 bases). In germline, CDR1 is KGHSH, CDR2 LQKENI. The CDR3 totals 15 residues. Trimming shortened V by 0 bases and J by 6 bases, and 15 bases separated the two germline ends. CDR3: CASSPPGLFSLEQYF. As DNA, the CDR3 is TGTGCCAGCTCACCACCGGGACTTTTCTCTCTCGAGCAGTACTTC.

This rearrangement joins TRBV6-5 to TRBJ1-5; TRBD1 matches at 7 bases. The CDR3 has 15 residues. Losses at the gene ends were 2 bases for V and 6 bases for J; bases not matched to a gene: 7. Germline V CDR1 and CDR2: MNHEY, SVGAGI. CDR3 bases: TGTGCCAGCAGTTACACCCGGGACAGCCCTCAGCCCCAGCATTTT. Encoded protein: CASSYTRDSPQPQHF.

The chain uses TRBV11-2 and TRBJ2-2, with D perhaps matching TRBD1 (5 bases). V lost 3 bases, J lost 5 bases, and 7 bases lay in between. This CDR3 comprises 13 residues. Germline CDR1 reads SGHAT; CDR2 reads FQNNGV. CDR3 loop: CASSFSGTGELFF. The CDR3 nucleotides read TGTGCCAGCAGCTTTTCAGGGACCGGGGAGCTGTTTTTT.

This chain connects TRBV11-3 to TRBJ2-1; D ambiguous. CDR1 is SGHNT, CDR2 YENEEA, per germline. Deletions cut 5 bases from V and 6 bases from J, with 23 bases between. The CDR3 has 17 residues. CDR3 in amino acids: CASSPTARRTRGNEQFF. CDR3 DNA: TGTGCCAGCAGCCCGACCGCAAGACGCACACGCGGCAATGAGCAGTTCTTC.

The V call is TRBV7-2, the J call TRBJ2-7, with 12 bases identical to TRBD2. CDR3 length equals 17 residues. With 2 bases clipped from V and 3 bases from J, the junction kept 8 bases outside the gene matches. The germline CDR1 and CDR2 sequences are SGHTA and FQGNSA. CDR3 sequence reads: CASSLRSTSGSGYEQYF. DNA for the CDR3: TGTGCCAGCAGCTTAAGATCGACTAGCGGGAGTGGCTACGAGCAGTACTTC.

This clone has just a few counts. V and J are TRBV2 and TRBJ2-7; 8 bases line up with TRBD1. Germline trimming cut 8 bases from V and 3 bases from J; bases unmatched to any gene: 6. CDR3 length equals 13 residues. Germline lookup yields CDR1 SNHLY and CDR2 FYNNEI. The CDR3 spells CASGGQENYEQYF. The CDR3, as DNA: TGTGCCAGCGGGGGACAGGAAAACTACGAGCAGTACTTC. The whole variable domain, filled in from reference TRBV2 and TRBJ2-7, reads EPEVTQTPSHQVTQMGQEVILRCVPISNHLYFYWYRQILGQKVEFLVSFYNNEISEKSEIFDDQFSVERPDGSNFTLKIRSTKLEDSAMYFCASGGQENYEQYFGPGTRLTVT.

In DNA form, the CDR3 reads TGCGCCAGCAGCTTGTTACTAGCGGGAGGAACCGGGGAGCTGTTTTTT. Its protein is CASSLLLAGGTGELFF. This chain links TRBV5-1 with TRBJ2-2; TRBD2 aligns across 12 bases. Germline values: CDR1 SGHRS, CDR2 YFSETQ. CDR3 length: 16 amino acids. Germline trimming cut 1 base from V and 5 bases from J; bases unmatched to any gene: 3.

The chain combines TRBV7-2 with TRBJ2-5, with TRBD1 matching 7 bases. This CDR3 has 14 amino acids. CDR1 and CDR2 from the germline V gene are SGHTA and FQGNSA. V dropped 3 bases and J dropped 2; count of bases not matched to a gene: 3. The CDR3 region has the DNA TGTGCCAGCAGCTTGGGGACAGTTCAAGAGACCCAGTACTTC. This translates into CASSLGTVQETQYF.

This clone was recorded only once. The chain carries TRBV19 and TRBJ2-1, with 12 bases identical to TRBD2. V shed 3 bases, J shed 10 bases, and the junction held 4 bases outside the gene matches. CDR1 and CDR2 from the germline V gene are LNHDA and SQIVND (reference sequence). This CDR3 comprises 14 residues. The CDR3 sequence is CASSIGTSGFEQFF. CDR3 nucleotides: TGTGCCAGTAGTATTGGGACTAGCGGGTTCGAGCAGTTCTTC.

The chain links TRBV14 to TRBJ2-7; 9 bases match TRBD1. The germline V gene encodes CDR1 SGHDN and CDR2 FVKESK. V lost 2 bases to trimming and J lost 6 bases; unmatched junction nucleotides: 8. CDR3 length: 15 residues. CDR3 in DNA: TGTGCCAGCAGCCAACGTCCGGGACAGGGTTTCGAGCAGTACTTC. Its protein is CASSQRPGQGFEQYF.

The chain carries TRBV5-1 and TRBJ2-7; 10 nucleotides align to TRBD1. Germline CDR1 and CDR2: SGHRS and YFSETQ. Trimming cost V 4 bases and J 4 bases; bases outside gene matches: 8. This CDR3 contains 15 residues. CDR3 bases: TGCGCCAGCAGCAAAAAGACAGGGGGCTCTTACGAGCAGTACTTC. As protein: CASSKKTGGSYEQYF.